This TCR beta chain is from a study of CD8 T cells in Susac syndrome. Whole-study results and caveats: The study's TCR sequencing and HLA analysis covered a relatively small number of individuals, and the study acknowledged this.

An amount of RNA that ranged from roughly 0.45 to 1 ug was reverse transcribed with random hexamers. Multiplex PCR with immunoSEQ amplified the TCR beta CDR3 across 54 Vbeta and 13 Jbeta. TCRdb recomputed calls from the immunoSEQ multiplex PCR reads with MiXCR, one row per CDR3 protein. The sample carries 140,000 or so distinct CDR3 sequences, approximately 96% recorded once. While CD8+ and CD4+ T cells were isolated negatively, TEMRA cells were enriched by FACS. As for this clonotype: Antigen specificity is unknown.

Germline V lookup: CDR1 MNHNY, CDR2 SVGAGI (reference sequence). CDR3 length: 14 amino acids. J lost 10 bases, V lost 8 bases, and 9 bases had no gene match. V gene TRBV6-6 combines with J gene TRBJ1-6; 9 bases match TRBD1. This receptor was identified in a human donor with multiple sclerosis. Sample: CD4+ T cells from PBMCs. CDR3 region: CASGGDREDSPLHF. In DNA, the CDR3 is TGTGCCAGCGGGGGGGACAGGGAAGACTCACCCCTCCACTTT.